This is a list of T cell receptor beta chains from one sample in a study of T cells expressing NK-cell markers. TCRdb processed the 5' RACE reads again and assigns one entry to each CDR3 protein, with no DNA. The sample totals fewer than 200,000 distinct CDR3 sequences; its top ten clones hold approximately 17%. Sequencing was performed on blood T cells: a sorted CD56 or NKG2C T cell subset, CD4+ or CD8+ T cells, or bulk PBMC T cells (not recorded which). Every receptor here comes from a woman aged 18 to 69 in good health. CDR3s include the opening cysteine and the closing phenylalanine or tryptophan. Fields, in order: J gene, V gene, CDR3 protein.

J: TRBJ1-1; V: TRBV5-1; CDR3: CASSLGRGRLTEAFF
J: TRBJ2-7; V: TRBV28; CDR3: CASSLTSGGGNEQYF
J: TRBJ1-4; V: TRBV12-3/TRBV12-4; CDR3: CASSFGIIPKLFF
J: TRBJ2-1; V: TRBV20-1; CDR3: CSARRLAGGYNEQFF
J: TRBJ2-1; V: TRBV7-7; CDR3: CASSLDGAYNEQFF
J: TRBJ1-1; V: TRBV20-1; CDR3: CSVTGRVTEAFF
J: TRBJ2-1; V: TRBV27; CDR3: CASRGGNNRGQSSYNEQFF
J: TRBJ1-5; V: TRBV27; CDR3: CASSPRNDGPQHF
J: TRBJ2-3; V: TRBV4-2; CDR3: CASSLGRTSRSTDTQYF
J: TRBJ2-2; V: TRBV9; CDR3: CASSANRGTGELFF
J: TRBJ2-7; V: TRBV4-1; CDR3: CASSPRRETYEQYF
J: TRBJ2-7; V: TRBV4-2; CDR3: CASSRGGQTFSYEQYF
J: TRBJ2-7; V: TRBV5-4; CDR3: CASSLEAGGGYEQYF
J: TRBJ2-3; V: TRBV10-3; CDR3: CAIKNRQGATDTQYF
J: TRBJ2-7; V: TRBV27; CDR3: CASRFHGDREAEQYF
J: TRBJ2-7; V: TRBV6-1; CDR3: CASIRTMGAYEQYF
J: TRBJ1-1; V: TRBV3-1; CDR3: CASSLGRGGGTEAFF
J: TRBJ2-5; V: TRBV5-1; CDR3: CASSQGARETQYF
J: TRBJ1-4; V: TRBV7-2; CDR3: CASSLRDRAEKLFF
J: TRBJ2-5; V: TRBV20-1; CDR3: CSARGGTIIETQYF
J: TRBJ2-1; V: TRBV4-2; CDR3: CASSLSRAGEYNEQFF
J: TRBJ2-7; V: TRBV6-1; CDR3: CASSENGVKGYEQYF